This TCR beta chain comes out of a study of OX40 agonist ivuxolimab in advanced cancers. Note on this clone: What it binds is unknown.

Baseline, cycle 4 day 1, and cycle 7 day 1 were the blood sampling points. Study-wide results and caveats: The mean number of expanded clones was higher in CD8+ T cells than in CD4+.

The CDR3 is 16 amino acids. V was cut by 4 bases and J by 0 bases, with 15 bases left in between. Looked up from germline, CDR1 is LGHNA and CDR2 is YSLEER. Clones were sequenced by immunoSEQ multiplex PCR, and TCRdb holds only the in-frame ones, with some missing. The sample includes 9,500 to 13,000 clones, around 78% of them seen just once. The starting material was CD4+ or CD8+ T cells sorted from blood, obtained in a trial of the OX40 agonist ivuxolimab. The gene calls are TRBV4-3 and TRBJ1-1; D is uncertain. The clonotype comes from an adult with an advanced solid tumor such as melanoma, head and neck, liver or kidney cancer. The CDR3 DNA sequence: TGCGCCAGCAGCCGGACGGCCTCGAGTTTGAACACTGAAGCTTTCTTT. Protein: CASSRTASSLNTEAFF.